A selection of T cell receptor beta chains follows, all from one sample in a study of T cells after yellow fever vaccination. Each CDR3 protein gets one entry after TCRdb re-called the 5' RACE reads with MiXCR. The sample consists of about 510,000 distinct CDR3 sequences, around a fifth of them appearing once. This specimen consisted of PBMCs, obtained approximately 20 days after the first yellow fever vaccination. The receptors derive from a man in his late teens or twenties who received the YFV17D yellow fever vaccine. CDR3s include the opening cysteine and the closing phenylalanine or tryptophan. The order of the fields is J gene, D gene, V gene, clone size, CDR3 DNA, CDR3 protein. D genes are given only for firm matches. A row's size may be missing; if present it is once, few, many or a size class.

>TRBJ2-3|TRBD2|TRBV5-1|few
TGCGCCAGCAGCTTACTAGCGGGGGAAGCAGATACGCAGTATTTT
CASSLLAGEADTQYF
>TRBJ2-5|.|TRBV7-2|many
TGTGCCAGCAGCCCTGGGACGAGGGGGTCGGCCCAGTACTTC
CASSPGTRGSAQYF
>TRBJ1-2|TRBD1|TRBV28|.
TGTGCCAGCAGTTTACGCCCAGGGACAGGGTACTATGGCTACACCTTC
CASSLRPGTGYYGYTF
>TRBJ2-5|TRBD1|TRBV13|few
TGTGCCAGCAGCTCGGACAGGGAAGAGACCCAGTACTTC
CASSSDREETQYF
>TRBJ1-1|.|TRBV6-5|.
TGTGCCAGCAGTTACCAGCCAGCGAACACTGAAGCTTTCTTT
CASSYQPANTEAFF
>TRBJ2-1|TRBD2|TRBV5-5|.
TGTGCCAGCAGCTTGACTAGCGGGGCGGAGTTCTTC
CASSLTSGAEFF
>TRBJ2-3|TRBD2|TRBV20-1|few
TGCAGTGCCCCGAGGACTAGCGGGGTCAATGCAGATACGCAGTATTTT
CSAPRTSGVNADTQYF
>TRBJ2-3|TRBD1|TRBV7-9|few
TGTGCCAGCAGCTTCACCGGGACAGTTGCAGATACGCAGTATTTT
CASSFTGTVADTQYF
>TRBJ2-1|.|TRBV7-8|few
TGTGCCAGCAGCCCAATCCGGGACTTTTTCGATGAGCAGTTCTTC
CASSPIRDFFDEQFF
>TRBJ2-2|.|TRBV20-1|.
TGCAGTGCTAGGGGGCGCGTGTCTCCCGGGGAGCTGTTTTTT
CSARGRVSPGELFF
>TRBJ2-1|TRBD2|TRBV7-6|.
TGTGCCAGCAGCTTAGGGGGACTAGGGGTTGAGCAGTTCTTC
CASSLGGLGVEQFF
>TRBJ1-1|.|TRBV15|.
TGTGCCACCAGCAGAGACGCAGAGGCGGCTTTCTTT
CATSRDAEAAFF
>TRBJ1-5|.|TRBV7-2|.
TGTGCCAGCAGCTTAGGGGAGACAGGATATAGCAATCAGCCCCAGCATTTT
CASSLGETGYSNQPQHF
>TRBJ1-5|.|TRBV12-3/TRBV12-4|few
TGTGCCAGCAGCCCAAGCCCGCCGTCTCAGCCCCAGCATTTT
CASSPSPPSQPQHF
>TRBJ1-2|TRBD1|TRBV20-1|.
TGCAGTGCCGTTCAGGGACAGGGGTATGGCTACACCTTC
CSAVQGQGYGYTF
>TRBJ1-6|.|TRBV7-2|.
TGTGCCAGCAGCTTAGGTTGGAATTCACCCCTCCACTTT
CASSLGWNSPLHF
>TRBJ2-7|.|TRBV6-5|.
TGTGCCAGCAGTTACTCGAGAGGTATAGGATCGCGTGAGCAGTACTTC
CASSYSRGIGSREQYF
>TRBJ2-2|TRBD1|TRBV11-2|few
TGTGCCAGCAGCCCTACAGGGGTAGCCGCCGGGGAGCTGTTTTTT
CASSPTGVAAGELFF
>TRBJ1-2|.|TRBV29-1|.
TGCAGCGGTGATTTCGGAGGGATTTACGGCTACACCTTC
CSGDFGGIYGYTF
>TRBJ2-2|.|TRBV7-7|.
TGTGCTAGCAGCTGGACGGCGACCGGGGAGCTGTTTTTT
CASSWTATGELFF
>TRBJ2-5|TRBD1|TRBV14|.
TGTGCCAGCAGCCCCCTGACAGGGGGCGCCGGGGAGACCCAGTACTTC
CASSPLTGGAGETQYF
>TRBJ1-3|.|TRBV5-6|many
TGTGCCAGCAGCGTTACGGGACCGACCTCTGGAAACACCATATATTTT
CASSVTGPTSGNTIYF
>TRBJ2-3|.|TRBV7-2|.
TGTGCCAGCAGCCCGCCCAGGAATACGCAGTATTTT
CASSPPRNTQYF
>TRBJ2-1|TRBD2|TRBV7-3|few
TGTGCCAGCAGCGGGACTAACCACAATGAGCAGTTCTTC
CASSGTNHNEQFF
>TRBJ2-2|TRBD1|TRBV7-7|few
TGTGCCAGCAGCACCCGGACAGGGGGGACCGGGGAGCTGTTTTTT
CASSTRTGGTGELFF
>TRBJ1-1|TRBD1|TRBV5-1|few
TGCGCCAGCAGCATAGGACAGGGGGCAATGAACACTGAAGCTTTCTTT
CASSIGQGAMNTEAFF
>TRBJ1-1|TRBD1|TRBV29-1|few
TGCAGCGTTGAAGATCGGGGGCAGGGGGCGCGGTACACTGAAGCTTTCTTT
CSVEDRGQGARYTEAFF
>TRBJ2-5|.|TRBV5-5|.
TGTGCCAGCAGCTTCCGGGCCCGGGGCCTCCAAGAGACCCAGTACTTC
CASSFRARGLQETQYF
>TRBJ2-3|TRBD2|TRBV12-5|.
TGTGCTAGTGGTCCCAGCGGGGCCTATAGCACAGATACGCAGTATTTT
CASGPSGAYSTDTQYF
>TRBJ2-2|TRBD1|TRBV7-3|few
TGTGCCAGCAGCTTAATCTCAGGGGGCACCGGGGAGCTGTTTTTT
CASSLISGGTGELFF
>TRBJ2-1|.|TRBV24-1|.
TGTGCCACCAGCCACCTGGGTGAGCAGTTCTTC
CATSHLGEQFF
>TRBJ2-3|.|TRBV6-1|.
TGTGCCAGCAGTGAAGTCGGGGGTAAGGATACGCAGTATTTT
CASSEVGGKDTQYF
>TRBJ1-1|.|TRBV6-5|.
TGTGCCAGCAGTTCCTGGAGGACTGAAGCTTTCTTT
CASSSWRTEAFF
>TRBJ2-4|TRBD1|TRBV18|.
TGTGCCAGCTCACCGGACAGGGTGAACATTCAGTACTTC
CASSPDRVNIQYF
>TRBJ2-1|.|TRBV2|many
TGTGCCAGCAGTGAGTCGGGCGGTGAGCAGTTCTTC
CASSESGGEQFF
>TRBJ2-3|TRBD2|TRBV6-4|.
TGTGCCAGCAGTGAAATAGCGGGGGGCACAGATACGCAGTATTTT
CASSEIAGGTDTQYF
>TRBJ1-1|.|TRBV5-1|few
TGCGCCAGCGGCACAGCCAATATGAACACTGAAGCTTTCTTT
CASGTANMNTEAFF
>TRBJ2-2|TRBD1|TRBV4-1|.
TGCGCCAGCAGCAAGAACTTACAGGGGGCCCGGGAGCTGTTTTTT
CASSKNLQGARELFF
>TRBJ2-7|.|TRBV5-6|many
TGTGCCAGCAGCTTCTCAGGGGCCTACGAGCAGTACTTC
CASSFSGAYEQYF
>TRBJ2-6|.|TRBV5-6|.
TGTGCCAGCAGCTTTTCCGGGACCAACGTCCTGACTTTC
CASSFSGTNVLTF
>TRBJ2-1|.|TRBV20-1|few
TGCAGTGCTCAAGCCCCCTGGGGGAATGAGCAGTTCTTC
CSAQAPWGNEQFF
>TRBJ1-2|.|TRBV27|.
TGTGCCAGCACCCCAAGGTGGAGAGGCTATGGCTACACCTTC
CASTPRWRGYGYTF
>TRBJ2-3|.|TRBV11-2|.
TGTGCCAGCAGCTTAGAGGGGGTGTGGGGATACACAGATACGCAGTATTTT
CASSLEGVWGYTDTQYF
>TRBJ2-3|.|TRBV5-4|.
TGTGCCAGCAGCTCCCGTAGTAGCACAGATACGCAGTATTTT
CASSSRSSTDTQYF
>TRBJ2-5|.|TRBV12-3/TRBV12-4|.
TGTGCCAGCAGTTTTGTGAGGCACCAAGAGACCCAGTACTTC
CASSFVRHQETQYF
>TRBJ1-5|.|TRBV5-6|.
TGTGCCAGCAGCACTGGGAGAGGGAATCAGCCCCAGCATTTT
CASSTGRGNQPQHF
>TRBJ2-2|TRBD1|TRBV12-3/TRBV12-4|many
TGTGCCAGCAAGACAGGGGGGTTCGGGGAGCTGTTTTTT
CASKTGGFGELFF
>TRBJ2-3|TRBD2|TRBV27|few
TGTGCCAGCAGTTCCCGACTAGCGGGGGGAGTATCAGATACGCAGTATTTT
CASSSRLAGGVSDTQYF
>TRBJ1-1|.|TRBV12-3/TRBV12-4|.
TGTGCCAGCAGCCGGCAGTTGAACACTGAAGCTTTCTTT
CASSRQLNTEAFF
>TRBJ2-1|TRBD2|TRBV7-3|.
TGTGCCAGCAGCCCCGGGGGGGGGCCCTACAATGAGCAGTTCTTC
CASSPGGGPYNEQFF
>TRBJ2-7|.|TRBV20-1|few
TGCAGTGCTAGAGAACGGAGAACCTACGAGCAGTACTTC
CSARERRTYEQYF
>TRBJ1-4|.|TRBV29-1|.
TGCAGCGTTGTTGTGGGAGGCGACGAAAAACTGTTTTTT
CSVVVGGDEKLFF
>TRBJ2-1|TRBD1|TRBV5-1|few
TGCGCCAGCAGCTTGCAACAGGGGAACAATGAGCAGTTCTTC
CASSLQQGNNEQFF
>TRBJ2-1|.|TRBV11-2|.
TGTGCCAGCAACGGGCGGGGGCCTTACAATGAGCAGTTCTTC
CASNGRGPYNEQFF